These T cell receptor beta chains were read from a single sample in a study of shared clonotypes between healthy human individuals. Sequencing used immunoSEQ multiplex PCR; TCRdb keeps in-frame clones, though not all of them. The table lists millions of clones, approximately 95% of them singletons. Sequencing input: naive CD8+ T cells sorted from blood. Receptor source: a man between 18 and 29 years old in good health. CDR3s include the opening cysteine and the closing phenylalanine or tryptophan. The D gene is left open where the match is weak. Rows give clone size only sometimes, using once, few, many, or a class for an expanded clone.

len,v_gene,abundance,j_gene,d_gene,CDR3nt,CDR3aa
15,TRBV5-8,NA,TRBJ2-5,NA,TGTGCCAGCAGCTTTATGAAGGGGACGTTAGAGACCCAGTACTTC,CASSFMKGTLETQYF
14,TRBV28,once,TRBJ2-2,TRBD1,TGTGCCAGCAGAAAAACAGGGGGCTCCGGGGAGCTGTTTTTT,CASRKTGGSGELFF
14,TRBV5-4,NA,TRBJ1-6,TRBD1,TGTGCCAGCAGCCGGACAGGGTCCGACTCACCCCTCCACTTT,CASSRTGSDSPLHF
16,TRBV14,NA,TRBJ2-7,TRBD1,TGTGCCAGCAGCCCCGGACAGGGGGCTTTTTTCTACGAGCAGTACTTC,CASSPGQGAFFYEQYF
15,TRBV19,NA,TRBJ1-2,NA,TGTGCCAGTAGTTCCGTCAACGGAGTGGCCTTCGGCTACACCTTC,CASSSVNGVAFGYTF
16,TRBV7-9,NA,TRBJ1-4,NA,TGTGCCAGCAGCTCCCCGGTGGAAACAGGGAGAGAAAAACTGTTTTTT,CASSSPVETGREKLFF
13,TRBV29-1,NA,TRBJ2-7,TRBD1,TGCAGCGTGTGGACAGGGTTAATGGAGGAGCAGTACTTC,CSVWTGLMEEQYF
14,TRBV4-1,NA,TRBJ1-1,TRBD1,TGCGCCAGCAGCCAGGGACAGGGCTACACTGAAGCTTTCTTT,CASSQGQGYTEAFF
13,TRBV7-9,NA,TRBJ2-2,TRBD1,TGTGCCAACCGACAGGGGGCCGGCGGGGAGCTGTTTTTT,CANRQGAGGELFF
15,TRBV13,once,TRBJ1-1,NA,TGTGCCAGCAGCCCGAGGGGGGGGCCAATGACTGAAGCTTTCTTT,CASSPRGGPMTEAFF
12,TRBV4-1,NA,TRBJ1-1,NA,TGCGCCAGCAGTTACCAGGGGTCTGAAGCTTTCTTT,CASSYQGSEAFF
13,TRBV6-1,NA,TRBJ2-5,NA,TGTGCCAGCAGTGAAGCGGGAGTAGAGACCCAGTACTTC,CASSEAGVETQYF
14,TRBV28,NA,TRBJ2-7,NA,TGTGCCAGCAGTTCCGACTTAGACACCTACGAGCAGTACTTC,CASSSDLDTYEQYF
14,TRBV27,NA,TRBJ1-1,NA,TGTGCCAGCAGTTTAATGCGGCCCAACACTGAAGCTTTCTTT,CASSLMRPNTEAFF
13,TRBV6-1,NA,TRBJ2-7,TRBD1,TGTGCCAGCAGCCCGGGACAGCCCTACGAGCAGTACTTC,CASSPGQPYEQYF
13,TRBV6-5,NA,TRBJ2-3,NA,TGTGCCAGCAGTTATGGGGCGCCGGATACGCAGTATTTT,CASSYGAPDTQYF
12,TRBV30,NA,TRBJ1-1,NA,TGTGCCTGGCGGGGGCTAGGCACTGAAGCTTTCTTT,CAWRGLGTEAFF
15,TRBV4-1,NA,TRBJ1-5,NA,TGCGCCAGCAGCCAAGATTCGGGGGTAGGTCAGCCCCAGCATTTT,CASSQDSGVGQPQHF
16,TRBV5-1,NA,TRBJ2-2,TRBD2,TGCGCCAGCAGCATCGGGACTAGCGGGATTACCGGGGAGCTGTTTTTT,CASSIGTSGITGELFF
14,TRBV10-3,NA,TRBJ2-7,NA,TGTGCCATCACCGCGGACGGGAACGGCTACGAGCAGTACTTC,CAITADGNGYEQYF
14,TRBV27,NA,TRBJ1-4,NA,TGTGCCAGCAGACCGGGACTGACTAATGAAAAACTGTTTTTT,CASRPGLTNEKLFF
14,TRBV28,NA,TRBJ2-2,TRBD1,TGTGCCAGCAGGCTCCAGGGGGACACCGGGGAGCTGTTTTTT,CASRLQGDTGELFF
15,TRBV6-1,NA,TRBJ2-7,TRBD2,TGTGCCAGCAGTGAATGGGGCGGGAGTGCTTACGAGCAGTACTTC,CASSEWGGSAYEQYF
10,TRBV29-1,NA,TRBJ2-5,NA,TGCAGCGTAGGGGGGGAGACCCAGTACTTC,CSVGGETQYF
13,TRBV7-9,NA,TRBJ2-2,NA,TGTGCCAGCAGCGCTGGTTCACCCGGGGAGCTGTTTTTT,CASSAGSPGELFF
14,TRBV4-1,once,TRBJ2-1,NA,TGCGCCAGCACCGGTGGGGGCGCCTACAATGAGCAGTTCTTC,CASTGGGAYNEQFF
15,TRBV7-6,NA,TRBJ2-2,NA,TGTGCCAGCAGCCCCCTTGGAGGTTCCACCGGGGAGCTGTTTTTT,CASSPLGGSTGELFF
11,TRBV2,NA,TRBJ1-6,NA,TGTGCCAGCATCGTGGGTTCGGCCCTCCACTTT,CASIVGSALHF
12,TRBV10-3,NA,TRBJ1-2,NA,TGTGCCATCAGTGACGGGGCTTATGGCTACACCTTC,CAISDGAYGYTF
13,TRBV28,NA,TRBJ1-1,NA,TGTGCCAGCAGTTTCATGGGAGAGACTGAAGCTTTCTTT,CASSFMGETEAFF
13,TRBV25-1,NA,TRBJ2-7,NA,TGTGCCAGCAGTGAATCGACCGGGGGCGAGCAGTACTTC,CASSESTGGEQYF
14,TRBV7-9,NA,TRBJ2-1,NA,TGTGCCAGCAGCTTATCTAGCTCCTACAATGAGCAGTTCTTC,CASSLSSSYNEQFF
18,TRBV11-2,NA,TRBJ2-1,NA,TGTGCCAGCAGCTTAGTTCCCCCTCCCCCGAGCTCCTACAATGAGCAGTTCTTC,CASSLVPPPPSSYNEQFF
14,TRBV13,NA,TRBJ2-3,NA,TGTGCCAGCAGCTTACGAGGGGGAGAATATACGCAGTATTTT,CASSLRGGEYTQYF
12,TRBV29-1,once,TRBJ2-1,NA,TGCAGCGTTGAAAAGATTGGCAATGAGCAGTTCTTC,CSVEKIGNEQFF
15,TRBV27,NA,TRBJ2-3,TRBD2,TGTGCCAGCAGTTTAGGCGGGGGGGCGGGGGATACGCAGTATTTT,CASSLGGGAGDTQYF
12,TRBV30,NA,TRBJ1-1,NA,TGTGCCTGGAGTGTATTGGGCACTGAAGCTTTCTTT,CAWSVLGTEAFF
15,TRBV9,NA,TRBJ2-5,NA,TGTGCCAGCAGCGTAGACGGAGGTATTCAAGAGACCCAGTACTTC,CASSVDGGIQETQYF
15,TRBV4-3,once,TRBJ1-4,NA,TGCGCCAGCAGCCAGATATACGGGGGAAATGAAAAACTGTTTTTT,CASSQIYGGNEKLFF
15,TRBV27,NA,TRBJ2-7,NA,TGTGCCAGCGCTACCCTCCGGCAGGGATCCTACGAGCAGTACTTC,CASATLRQGSYEQYF
14,TRBV28,NA,TRBJ2-7,NA,TGTGCCAGCCAATCCAGGGGAGGGAGCTACGAGCAGTACTTC,CASQSRGGSYEQYF
19,TRBV27,NA,TRBJ2-3,TRBD2,TGTGCCAGCAGGAAGACCGGGACTAGCCTGGGACCTAGCACAGATACGCAGTATTTT,CASRKTGTSLGPSTDTQYF
16,TRBV27,NA,TRBJ2-2,NA,TGTGCCACCTCCCACCTAATAGGGTTGGAGCCCGGGGAGCTGTTTTTT,CATSHLIGLEPGELFF
15,TRBV27,few,TRBJ2-1,TRBD2,TGTGCCAGCAGCGAGACTAGCGGGGCCTACAATGAGCAGTTCTTC,CASSETSGAYNEQFF
13,TRBV6-6,NA,TRBJ2-5,NA,TGTGCCAGCAGTTACTCCGCGGGAGAGACCCAGTACTTC,CASSYSAGETQYF
17,TRBV10-2,NA,TRBJ2-2,TRBD2,TGCGCCTCCTCGTTGGGTAGCGGGAGGGCCGGCACCGGGGAGCTGTTTTTT,CASSLGSGRAGTGELFF
14,TRBV27,NA,TRBJ2-7,NA,TGTGCCAGCAGTTTTGCGATGGGGCGCTACGAGCAGTACTTC,CASSFAMGRYEQYF
18,TRBV10-2,NA,TRBJ2-3,NA,TGCGCCAGCAGTGGAAACCGGGGGACACTGGGGGACACAGATACGCAGTATTTT,CASSGNRGTLGDTDTQYF
15,TRBV5-1,NA,TRBJ2-1,TRBD1,TGCGCCAGCAGCTTGACAGGGGTCCCTTACAATGAGCAGTTCTTC,CASSLTGVPYNEQFF
14,TRBV5-1,once,TRBJ1-4,NA,TGCGCCAGCAGCTTGTGGCCGGGGGGTGAAAAACTGTTTTTT,CASSLWPGGEKLFF
15,TRBV6-1,NA,TRBJ2-2,NA,TGTGCCAGCAGTCGGATGGGCCCTAACACCGGGGAGCTGTTTTTT,CASSRMGPNTGELFF
14,TRBV6-6,NA,TRBJ2-7,NA,TGTGCCAGCAGTCCCTCCGTTAGCCAGCACGAGCAGTACTTC,CASSPSVSQHEQYF
16,TRBV28,NA,TRBJ2-1,NA,TGTGCCAGCAGTATCCACTTAAAAGGGACCTACAATGAGCAGTTCTTC,CASSIHLKGTYNEQFF
11,TRBV19,NA,TRBJ1-2,NA,TGTGCCACCAGGGGCTCCTATGGCTACACCTTC,CATRGSYGYTF
16,TRBV11-3,NA,TRBJ2-7,TRBD1,TGTGCCAGCAGCTTGCCAATAGACAGGGACTCCTACGAGCAGTACTTC,CASSLPIDRDSYEQYF
15,TRBV4-3,NA,TRBJ2-1,NA,TGCGCCAGCAGCCAAGATTGGCCCACGAGCAATGAGCAGTTCTTC,CASSQDWPTSNEQFF
13,TRBV6-5,NA,TRBJ2-2,NA,TGTGCCAGCAGTTACTCGAACAGCGGGGAGCTGTTTTTT,CASSYSNSGELFF
12,TRBV5-1,NA,TRBJ2-7,NA,TGCGCCAGCAGCCCGGACAGATACGAGCAGTACTTC,CASSPDRYEQYF
16,TRBV13,NA,TRBJ2-3,TRBD2,TGTGCCAGCAGCCTTCTTCTAGCGGGGGGGCAAGATACGCAGTATTTT,CASSLLLAGGQDTQYF